This TCR beta chain was recorded in a study of shared clonotypes between healthy human individuals. V lost 6 bases, J lost 0 bases, and 17 bases lay in between. The CDR3 has 16 amino acids. Per the germline V gene, CDR1 is SGDLS and CDR2 is YYNGEE. Profiling relied on immunoSEQ multiplex PCR, and the TCRdb table lists in-frame clones only, not all of them. The sample has roughly 520,000 clones, 90% to 96% seen once. The material sequenced was naive CD4+ T cells sorted from blood. Subset meaning: CD45RA+ positively selected. This TCR was recovered from a woman aged 25 to 39 in good health. This chain connects TRBV9 to TRBJ2-3, with a possible D match to TRBD1 (6 bases). CDR3 amino acids: CASTPGVQPSTDTQYF. The DNA for the CDR3 is TGTGCCAGCACACCAGGGGTACAGCCGAGCACAGATACGCAGTATTTT.